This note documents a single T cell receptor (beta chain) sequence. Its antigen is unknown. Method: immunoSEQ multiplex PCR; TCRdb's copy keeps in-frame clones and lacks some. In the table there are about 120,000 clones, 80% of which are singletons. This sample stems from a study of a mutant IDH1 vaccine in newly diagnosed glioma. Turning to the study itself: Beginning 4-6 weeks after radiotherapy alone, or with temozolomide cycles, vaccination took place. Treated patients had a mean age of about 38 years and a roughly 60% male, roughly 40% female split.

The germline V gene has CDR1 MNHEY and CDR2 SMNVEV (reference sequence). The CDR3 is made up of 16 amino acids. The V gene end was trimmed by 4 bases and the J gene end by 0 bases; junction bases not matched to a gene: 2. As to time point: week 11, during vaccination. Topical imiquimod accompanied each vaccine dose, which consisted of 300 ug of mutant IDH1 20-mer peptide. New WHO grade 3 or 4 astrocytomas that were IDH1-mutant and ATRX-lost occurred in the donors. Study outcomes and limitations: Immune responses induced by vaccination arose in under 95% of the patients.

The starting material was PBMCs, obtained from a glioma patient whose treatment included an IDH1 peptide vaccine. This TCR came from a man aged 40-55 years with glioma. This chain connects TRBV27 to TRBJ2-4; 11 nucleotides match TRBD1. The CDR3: CASSWTGGLAKNIQYF. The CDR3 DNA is TGTGCCAGCAGTTGGACAGGGGGCCTAGCCAAAAACATTCAGTACTTC.